The text below deals with one T cell receptor beta chain. These data are taken from a study of blood T cell repertoires in COVID-19. Study context: In each case, the material was cDNA or gDNA derived from T cells, B-cell-depleted T cells, or PBMCs.

Germline-derived CDR1 and CDR2 are SGHAT and FQDESV (reference sequence). The J segment lost 6 bases and the V segment lost 7 bases, leaving 9 bases of the junction unmatched. This CDR3 comprises 15 residues. TCRdb keeps only in-frame clones here, not all; method: immunoSEQ multiplex PCR. The data hold over 130,000 clones, with more than 75% observed a single time. Sequencing was done on a sample of peripheral blood. V usage is TRBV11-1 and J usage is TRBJ2-3; 11 positions match TRBD2. The clonotype was recovered from a human donor in a cohort sampled during active COVID-19. The CDR3 nucleotides read TGTGCCAGCACCTGGGGACTAGCGGCCAGCGATACGCAGTATTTT. This codes for CASTWGLAASDTQYF.